This T cell receptor (beta chain) emerged from a study of blood T cell repertoires in COVID-19 (dated by TCRdb to between 2020 and 2021). About the study as a whole: Samples from collaborators originated in the United States, Italy and Spain and spanned both the acute and convalescent phases of COVID-19. The material from the prospective study consisted of cDNA or gDNA derived from T cells, B-cell-depleted T cells, or PBMCs. The dataset comprised deeply sampled blood TCRbeta repertoires from subjects exposed to, actively infected with, or recovered from COVID-19. The repertoires were released in a freely available public database meant as a resource for research on the immune response to SARS-CoV-2. The samples were drawn from the first 160 participants of the ongoing ImmuneRACE study and from 950 to 1,500 subjects provided by 6 global collaborators. Sample metadata almost always included a de-identified subject ID, COVID-19 status, age in years and sex. HLA class I and class II types, where available, came from metadata supplied by the sample provider rather than from assay-based typing.

On the study overall, not on this receptor specifically: The quantity of clinical and demographic metadata differed by source and by participant and was supplied without curation.

TCRbeta CDR3 regions were amplified from genomic DNA by means of the immunoSEQ Assay, a bias-controlled multiplex PCR. The published analysis was carried out like this. The number of nucleated cells in each sample was estimated from the amplification of reference gene primers within the assay. Sequence reads were collapsed and filtered to measure the absolute abundance of every unique TCRbeta CDR3 rearrangement. For each sample, productive Simpson clonality was calculated as the square root of Simpson's diversity index over productive rearrangements. Entries here come from immuneACCESS through TCRdb and include only in-frame sequences with V and J called. Some clones fail to appear in such tables; in the studies checked, an unresolved V gene covers under half of the shortfall, and the cause of the remainder is unknown. For V, J and clone size, that table is used; D and trimming come from the DNA. Within this sample are 40,000 to 50,000 clones, with around nine tenths of them counted one time only. The ten largest clones capture around 4.6% of the sample.

The collaborating institutions used their own protocols to collect whole blood in K2EDTA tubes. For TCRbeta analysis, collaborators shipped samples in one of three forms: frozen whole blood, isolated PBMCs, or DNA extracted from either of those sample types. Note on this clone: Its target antigen remains unknown. Per-nucleotide qualities are absent, and no much larger clonotype sits a single base away.

The CDR3 measures 13 amino acids from cysteine to phenylalanine. The entry retains the CDR3 DNA only, 39 bases that are in frame from base 1. In the germline V gene, CDR1 corresponds to SGDLS and CDR2 to YYNGEE. Between the V and J ends, shortened by 2 bases and 5 bases respectively, the junction contains 8 bases. The receptor comes from a human donor in a cohort sampled during active COVID-19. This receptor chain uses TRBV9 and TRBJ2-1; the D segment cannot be called with confidence. What was sequenced was peripheral blood. The DNA sequence is TGTGCCAGCAGCGTTCACCCAGACAATGAGCAGTTCTTC. It translates as CASSVHPDNEQFF.